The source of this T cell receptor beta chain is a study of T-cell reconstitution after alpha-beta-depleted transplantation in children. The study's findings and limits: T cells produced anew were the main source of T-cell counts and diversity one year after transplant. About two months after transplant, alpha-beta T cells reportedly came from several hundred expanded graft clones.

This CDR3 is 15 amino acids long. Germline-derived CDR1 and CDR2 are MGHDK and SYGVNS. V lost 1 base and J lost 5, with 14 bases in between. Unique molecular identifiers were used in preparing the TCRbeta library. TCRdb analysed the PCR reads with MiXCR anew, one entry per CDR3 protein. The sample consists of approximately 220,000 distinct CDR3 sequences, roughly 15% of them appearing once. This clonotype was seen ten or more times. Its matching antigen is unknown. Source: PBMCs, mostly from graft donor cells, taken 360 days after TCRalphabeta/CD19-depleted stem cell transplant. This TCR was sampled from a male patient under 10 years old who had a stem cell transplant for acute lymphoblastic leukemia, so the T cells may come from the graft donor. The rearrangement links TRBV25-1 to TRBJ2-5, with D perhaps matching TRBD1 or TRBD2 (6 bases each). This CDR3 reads CASSEWTGGRETQYF. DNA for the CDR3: TGTGCCAGCAGTGAATGGACCGGGGGCAGGGAGACCCAGTACTTC.